This T cell receptor (beta chain) came from a study of CD8 T cells in Susac syndrome. CD8+ and CD4+ T cells from blood underwent TCR beta sequencing, which was carried out in a high-throughput format. V was clipped by 6 bases and J by 3 bases; unmatched bases: 6. There are 14 residues in the CDR3. RNA in amounts of roughly 0.5 to 1 ug was reverse transcribed with random hexamers. Using its own MiXCR run on the immunoSEQ multiplex PCR reads, TCRdb lists one record per CDR3 protein. Among 200,000 to 300,000 distinct CDR3 sequences, around 96% were seen once, and the ten largest hold approximately 0.094%.

This TCR was sampled from a human donor with Susac syndrome. The sample consisted of CD4+ T cells from PBMCs. V usage is TRBV12-3 or TRBV12-4 and J usage is TRBJ2-7; 9 bases agree with TRBD1. The CDR3 region is CASRGGQGGYEQYF. The DNA for the CDR3 is TGTGCCAGCAGGGGGGGACAGGGAGGCTACGAGCAGTACTTC.